The rows below give T cell receptor beta chains drawn from one sample of a study of blood T cell repertoires in COVID-19. Some clones are missing from TCRdb's copy, which holds only in-frame ones; the method was immunoSEQ multiplex PCR. This sample yields approximately 81,000 clones, of which around 80% are seen a single time; approximately 7% belongs to the top ten. The specimen sequenced was peripheral blood. All receptors derive from a human donor in a cohort sampled during active COVID-19. Each CDR3 is given with its conserved first and last residue. Fields, in order: D gene, clone size, V gene, J gene, CDR3 length, CDR3 protein, CDR3 DNA. The D gene is left open where the match is weak. Not every row has a clone size; where given, it reads once, few, many or a size class.

d_gene: .
abundance: .
v_gene: TRBV18
j_gene: TRBJ1-6
len: 13
CDR3aa: CASSPQGNSPLHF
CDR3nt: TGTGCCAGCTCACCCCAGGGGAATTCACCCCTCCACTTT

d_gene: TRBD1
abundance: .
v_gene: TRBV28
j_gene: TRBJ1-5
len: 18
CDR3aa: CASSLGTGGVYSNQPQHF
CDR3nt: TGTGCCAGCAGTTTAGGGACAGGGGGCGTGTATAGCAATCAGCCCCAGCATTTT

d_gene: TRBD1
abundance: .
v_gene: TRBV2
j_gene: TRBJ1-2
len: 14
CDR3aa: CASSEGQGLYGYTF
CDR3nt: TGTGCCAGCAGTGAGGGACAGGGGTTGTATGGCTACACCTTC

d_gene: .
abundance: .
v_gene: TRBV7-2
j_gene: TRBJ2-2
len: 14
CDR3aa: CASSQFLNTGELFF
CDR3nt: TGTGCCAGCAGCCAGTTTTTGAACACCGGGGAGCTGTTTTTT

d_gene: .
abundance: .
v_gene: TRBV9
j_gene: TRBJ2-7
len: 13
CDR3aa: CASSGPWGDFLYF
CDR3nt: TGTGCCAGCAGCGGACCTTGGGGGGACTTCTTATACTTC

d_gene: .
abundance: .
v_gene: TRBV24-1
j_gene: TRBJ2-1
len: 13
CDR3aa: CATSDLLGFEQFF
CDR3nt: TGTGCCACCAGTGATTTACTGGGCTTTGAGCAGTTCTTC

d_gene: TRBD2
abundance: .
v_gene: TRBV4-3
j_gene: TRBJ2-1
len: 17
CDR3aa: CASSHSRGGAGSGEQFF
CDR3nt: TGCGCCAGCAGCCATTCCCGGGGGGGCGCAGGGAGCGGTGAGCAGTTCTTC

d_gene: .
abundance: .
v_gene: TRBV4-3
j_gene: TRBJ2-7
len: 13
CDR3aa: CASSQVSSGEQYF
CDR3nt: TGCGCCAGCAGCCAAGTCTCATCGGGCGAGCAGTACTTC

d_gene: .
abundance: .
v_gene: TRBV3-1/TRBV3-2
j_gene: TRBJ2-7
len: 13
CDR3aa: CASSQGSGYEQYF
CDR3nt: TGTGCCAGCAGCCAAGGGTCAGGGTACGAGCAGTACTTC

d_gene: TRBD2
abundance: few
v_gene: TRBV5-4
j_gene: TRBJ2-2
len: 16
CDR3aa: CASSLKGGGAHGELFF
CDR3nt: TGTGCCAGCAGCTTGAAAGGCGGGGGGGCGCACGGGGAGCTGTTTTTT

d_gene: TRBD2
abundance: .
v_gene: TRBV7-3
j_gene: TRBJ2-1
len: 15
CDR3aa: CASSYAGTSNNEQFF
CDR3nt: TGTGCCAGCAGCTACGCCGGGACTAGCAACAATGAGCAGTTCTTC

d_gene: .
abundance: once
v_gene: TRBV20-1
j_gene: TRBJ1-2
len: 11
CDR3aa: CSAPQVPGYTF
CDR3nt: TGCAGTGCACCACAGGTTCCTGGCTACACCTTC

d_gene: .
abundance: .
v_gene: TRBV19
j_gene: TRBJ1-1
len: 13
CDR3aa: CASSIGEGGEAFF
CDR3nt: TGTGCCAGTAGTATAGGGGAGGGCGGCGAAGCTTTCTTT

d_gene: .
abundance: .
v_gene: TRBV27
j_gene: TRBJ1-6
len: 14
CDR3aa: CASSAERDNSPLHF
CDR3nt: TGTGCCAGCAGCGCCGAGAGGGATAATTCACCCCTCCACTTT

d_gene: .
abundance: .
v_gene: TRBV5-5
j_gene: TRBJ2-1
len: 15
CDR3aa: CASSLSGMGLNEQFF
CDR3nt: TGTGCCAGCAGCTTGTCAGGGATGGGTTTGAATGAGCAGTTCTTC

d_gene: TRBD1
abundance: once
v_gene: TRBV6-2/TRBV6-3
j_gene: TRBJ1-6
len: 16
CDR3aa: CASNPTGGIYNSPLHF
CDR3nt: TGTGCCAGCAACCCGACAGGGGGAATTTATAATTCACCCCTCCACTTT

d_gene: TRBD1
abundance: .
v_gene: TRBV2
j_gene: TRBJ1-2
len: 13
CDR3aa: CASRDREGHGYTF
CDR3nt: TGTGCCAGCAGGGACAGGGAAGGCCATGGCTACACCTTC